This T cell receptor beta chain derives from a study of Ad26.COV2.S vaccination and SARS-CoV-2 variants. The CDR3 totals 14 residues. The germline V gene has CDR1 SEHNR and CDR2 FQNEAQ (reference sequence). V was shortened by 5 bases and J by 0 bases, with 11 bases between the two germline ends. Sample treatment: some 20 received Ad26.COV2.S at low or high dose, single or two shots; five or six received placebo; per-sample allocation not given. Sampling took place 63 days after the first vaccine or placebo injection. The protocol was immunoSEQ multiplex PCR, while the TCRdb copy is restricted to in-frame clones and leaves out a portion. The table lists fewer than 300,000 clones, more than 75% of them singletons.

V and J are TRBV7-9 and TRBJ2-7; TRBD1 is a possible D gene (6 bases). This TCR was sampled from a person between 18 and 59 years old who received the Ad26.COV2.S COVID-19 vaccine or a placebo. The sample in question was peripheral blood, obtained in a trial of Ad26.COV2.S vaccine versus placebo. The CDR3 is CASSRTEVSYEQYF. The CDR3 region has the DNA TGTGCCAGCAGCAGGACAGAGGTCTCCTACGAGCAGTACTTC. The full variable domain, rest sourced from reference TRBV7-9 and TRBJ2-7, is DTGVSQNPRHKITKRGQNVTFRCDPISEHNRLYWYRQTLGQGPEFLTYFQNEAQLEKSRLLSDRFSAERPKGSFSTLEIQRTEQGDSAMYLCASSRTEVSYEQYFGPGTRLTVT.